One sample yielded the 24 T cell receptor beta chains listed below, sequenced in a study of PD-1 blockade in classical Hodgkin lymphoma. Sequencing used immunoSEQ multiplex PCR; TCRdb keeps in-frame clones, though not all of them. The top ten clones hold 5.8% of a sample with 20,000 to 25,000 clones, about 63% of them seen once. Brentuximab vedotin exposure varied among the patients, all of whom had relapsed after autologous stem cell transplantation. The sequencing used peripheral blood mononuclear cells (PBMCs), collected at baseline. These TCRs come from a human donor with classical Hodgkin lymphoma.

V gene TRBV21-1 combines with J gene TRBJ1-1; TRBD1 is the table's D call, not checked against the DNA. TRBV21-1 is annotated as a pseudogene. This CDR3 has 18 amino acids. Written as DNA, the CDR3 is TGTGCCAGCAGCGACAGGAGGGCAGGGGGCCTACTGAACACTGAAGCTTTCTTT. Protein: CASSDRRAGGLLNTEAFF.

The V and J genes are TRBV4-1 and TRBJ2-5, with D perhaps TRBD2 (6 bases). From germline, CDR1 is MGHRA and CDR2 YSYEKL. V shed 0 bases and J shed 4 bases, with 27 bases lying between them. The CDR3 totals 20 residues. CDR3 in DNA: TGCGCCAGCAGCCAAGATTGGGGGACTGTCAGGGAATTGCTGGGAGAGACCCAGTACTTC. Its protein product is CASSQDWGTVRELLGETQYF.

Only a few counts were recorded for this clone. V usage is TRBV28 and J usage is TRBJ1-4; D gene unclear. The CDR3 runs to 14 residues. V lost 2 bases, J lost 8 bases, and 12 bases lay in between. Germline V gene data show CDR1 as MDHEN and CDR2 as SYDVKM. Here the CDR3 DNA reads TGTGCCAGCAGTTTAGGAGGGATTCAGGAAAAACTGTTTTTT. This encodes CASSLGGIQEKLFF.

The genes are TRBV7-9 and TRBJ2-5; D gene uncertain. The closer fit of TRBJ2-7 to the DNA end suggests the J call may be wrong. Germline lookup yields CDR1 SEHNR and CDR2 FQNEAQ (reference sequence). This CDR3 spans 11 amino acids. DNA of the CDR3: TGTGCCAGCAGCTTAGGGAACGAGCAGTACTTC. It codes for CASSLGNEQYF.

This sequence joins TRBV28 and TRBJ2-3; D ambiguous. CDR3 length: 12 amino acids. Germline V lookup: CDR1 MDHEN, CDR2 SYDVKM. With 6 bases removed from V and 2 bases from J, the gap between germline ends came to 6 bases. Here the CDR3 DNA reads TGTGCCAGCAGCTTCTACACAGATACGCAGTATTTT. This gives the protein CASSFYTDTQYF.

This clone appeared a few times. The sample has other DNA sequences that encode this CDR3 too. This chain links TRBV5-6 with TRBJ2-7; D might be TRBD1 (5 bases). The CDR3 is 12 amino acids. Trimming left V 4 bases short and J 2 bases short, with 7 bases between. Germline CDR1 SGHDT, CDR2 YYEEEE. The CDR3 region is CASSDSPYEQYF. In DNA, the CDR3 is TGTGCCAGCAGCGACAGTCCCTACGAGCAGTACTTC.

The table lists this clone with a few counts. The CDR3 sequence is CAWSVRQGIPSEQFF. The CDR3 DNA reads as TGTGCCTGGAGTGTACGTCAGGGTATCCCCAGTGAGCAGTTCTTC. The chain is built from TRBV30 and TRBJ2-1, with a possible D match to TRBD1 (5 bases). The V gene's germline CDR1 is GTSNPN and CDR2 SVGIG (reference sequence). This CDR3 region has 15 residues. The V end was cut by 0 bases, the J end by 9 bases, with 18 bases between.

This clone has just a few counts. This rearrangement joins TRBV7-2 to TRBJ2-3; D unclear. The CDR3 covers 13 residues. V was cut by 5 bases and J by 6 bases, with 12 bases left in between. From germline, CDR1 is SGHTA and CDR2 FQGNSA. CDR3 protein: CASSGPSSDTQYF. The CDR3 DNA sequence: TGTGCCAGCAGCGGCCCCTCATCGGATACGCAGTATTTT.

The J gene is TRBJ1-2, the V gene TRBV7-2; D is uncertain. The CDR3 runs 13 residues. Looked up from germline, CDR1 is SGHTA and CDR2 is FQGNSA. Trimming removed 1 base at V and 4 bases at J, with 7 bases between. The CDR3 loop reads CASSLEQLYGYTF. In DNA form, the CDR3 reads TGTGCCAGCAGCTTAGAACAGCTCTATGGCTACACCTTC. The variable domain in full, with the rest retrieved from reference TRBV7-2 and TRBJ1-2, is GAGVSQSPSNKVTEKGKDVELRCDPISGHTALYWYRQSLGQGLEFLIYFQGNSAPDKSGLPSDRFSAERTGGSVSTLTIQRTQQEDSAVYLCASSLEQLYGYTFGSGTRLTVV.

The chain is built from TRBV4-2 and TRBJ1-2; unclear D gene. This CDR3 has 15 residues. V lost 4 bases, J lost 5 bases, and 17 bases lay in between. Germline-derived CDR1 and CDR2 are LGHNA and YNFKEQ. As DNA, the CDR3 is TGTGCCAGCAGCCCGCCGGCCCTGGGCGGGTATGGCTACACCTTC. Translating it yields CASSPPALGGYGYTF.

This clone has more than one count but fewer than ten. The chain joins TRBV7-9 to TRBJ2-3; no definite D call. V was cut by 2 bases and J by 1 base, with 7 bases left in between. Germline CDR1 is SEHNR and CDR2 is FQNEAQ (reference sequence). CDR3 length: 14 residues. This CDR3 reads CASSLTSGTDTQYF. The DNA for the CDR3 is TGTGCCAGCAGCTTAACAAGCGGCACAGATACGCAGTATTTT.

Details on this clone: The germline gene is not matched at one end of the junction; a read error may be the cause. The CDR3 sequence is CAISPGTGGSHEQYF. CDR3 DNA: TGTGCCATCAGCCCCGGGACAGGGGGCTCCCACGAGCAGTACTTC. V usage is TRBV10-3 and J usage is TRBJ2-7, with TRBD1 matching 12 bases. Germline V gene sequence: CDR1 ENHRY, CDR2 SYGVKD. The length of the CDR3 is 15 residues.

This chain joins TRBV19 and TRBJ2-7, with D possibly being TRBD1 (6 bases). The ends were cut back, 4 bases at V and 4 bases at J, with 14 bases in the middle. The CDR3 covers 14 residues. Germline V lookup: CDR1 LNHDA, CDR2 SQIVND (reference sequence). CDR3 region: CASSRDNARYEQYF. The CDR3 DNA reads as TGTGCCAGTAGTAGGGACAACGCCCGTTACGAGCAGTACTTC.

This rearrangement joins TRBV5-1 to TRBJ1-3; perhaps TRBD1 as D (5 bases). Germline values: CDR1 SGHRS, CDR2 YFSETQ. V was shortened by 4 bases and J by 2 bases, with 7 bases between the two germline ends. This CDR3 has 13 residues. CDR3 amino acids: CASSQGPGNTIYF. The CDR3 DNA is TGCGCCAGCAGCCAGGGTCCTGGAAACACCATATATTTT.

The rearrangement links TRBV5-1 to TRBJ2-7, with 12 positions matching TRBD1. Germline V gene sequence: CDR1 SGHRS, CDR2 YFSETQ. CDR3 size: 16 residues. J lost 6 bases, V lost 4 bases, and 11 bases had no gene match. Written as DNA, the CDR3 is TGCGCCAGCAGCCTTGGCCTGGGACAGGGGGCTCTCGAGCAGTACTTC. This encodes CASSLGLGQGALEQYF.

By share of the sample, this clone is medium-sized (0.01 to 0.1%). This sequence joins TRBV9 and TRBJ2-1, with D perhaps TRBD1 (6 bases). The ends were cut back, 0 bases at V and 9 bases at J, with 7 bases in the middle. The CDR3 runs 12 residues. Per the germline V gene, CDR1 is SGDLS and CDR2 is YYNGEE. CDR3 bases: TGTGCCAGCAGCGTAGGGGGGCTTGAGCAGTTCTTC. Its protein is CASSVGGLEQFF.

V is TRBV30 and J is TRBJ1-3; D not resolved. V was cut by 2 bases and J by 0 bases, with 5 bases left in between. There are 13 residues in the CDR3. Germline CDR1 and CDR2: GTSNPN and SVGIG (reference sequence). The CDR3 region has the DNA TGTGCCTGGAGTTTGGACTCTGGAAACACCATATATTTT. Amino acid sequence: CAWSLDSGNTIYF.

The chain carries TRBV28 and TRBJ1-2; the match to TRBD1 covers 8 bases. This CDR3 is built from 13 residues. The J segment lost 6 bases and the V segment lost 6 bases, leaving 6 bases of the junction unmatched. Germline assignment: CDR1 MDHEN and CDR2 SYDVKM. The CDR3 DNA sequence: TGTGCCAGCAGCAACAGGGGGGCGCATGGCTACACCTTC. As protein: CASSNRGAHGYTF.

This clone was counted a few times. The chain uses TRBV10-1 and TRBJ1-1; a weak D match, TRBD1 (6 bases). This CDR3 has 14 residues. The V gene's germline CDR1 is WNHNN and CDR2 SYGVQD (reference sequence). The germline V and J ends were trimmed by 3 bases and 1 base, with 9 bases remaining between them. CDR3 in DNA: TGCGCCAGCAGTGATCCAGGGGCGAACACTGAAGCTTTCTTT. Its translation is CASSDPGANTEAFF.

The chain carries TRBV29-1 and TRBJ2-6; D possibly matches TRBD1 or TRBD2 (5 bases each). Trimming pared 4 bases from V and 1 base from J, leaving 8 bases between. The CDR3 has 14 amino acids. From germline, CDR1 is SQVTM and CDR2 ANQGSEA. The CDR3 sequence is CSVVGGSGANVLTF. CDR3 coding DNA: TGCAGCGTTGTTGGGGGATCTGGGGCCAACGTCCTGACTTTC. Filled out from reference TRBV29-1 and TRBJ2-6, the complete variable domain reads SAVISQKPSRDICQRGTSLTIQCQVDSQVTMMFWYRQQPGQSLTLIATANQGSEATYESGFVIDKFPISRPNLTFSTLTVSNMSPEDSSIYLCSVVGGSGANVLTFGAGSRLTVL.

The gene calls are TRBV14 and TRBJ2-7; 9 positions agree with TRBD1. V was clipped by 4 bases and J by 1 base; unmatched bases: 14. Germline CDR1 is SGHDN and CDR2 is FVKESK. This CDR3 is 18 amino acids long. Here the CDR3 reads CASSPRDRATPSSYEQYF. CDR3 sequence (DNA): TGTGCCAGCAGCCCCCGGGACAGGGCCACTCCCAGTTCCTACGAGCAGTACTTC.

This clone was seen more than once but under ten times. The V call is TRBV18, the J call TRBJ2-5, with D hard to call. The CDR3 consists of 15 residues. The germline V gene has CDR1 KGHSH and CDR2 LQKENI. V dropped 6 bases and J dropped 2 bases, with 16 bases sitting between them. In DNA, the CDR3 is TGTGCCAGCTCGTATACGGCGTCAGAACAAGAGACCCAGTACTTC. It codes for CASSYTASEQETQYF.

This chain connects TRBV28 to TRBJ2-5, with D unresolved. Germline V gives CDR1 MDHEN, CDR2 SYDVKM. V gave up 5 bases and J gave up 3 bases, with 4 bases separating them. The CDR3 sequence is 11 residues long. The CDR3 DNA reads TGTGCCAGCAGTCAGGAAGAGACCCAGTACTTC. Translation: CASSQEETQYF. The whole variable domain, filled in from reference TRBV28 and TRBJ2-5, reads DVKVTQSSRYLVKRTGEKVFLECVQDMDHENMFWYRQDPGLGLRLIYFSYDVKMKEKGDIPEGYSVSREKKERFSLILESASTNQTSMYLCASSQEETQYFGPGTRLLVL.

The rearrangement links TRBV7-2 to TRBJ2-3; 7 bases match TRBD1. Germline CDR1 reads SGHTA; CDR2 reads FQGNSA. The length of the CDR3 is 15 residues. Unmatched junction bases numbered 8, after V lost 5 bases and J lost 3 bases. CDR3: CASSPRTGPTDTQYF. In nucleotides, the CDR3 is TGTGCCAGCAGCCCACGGACAGGACCTACAGATACGCAGTATTTT.